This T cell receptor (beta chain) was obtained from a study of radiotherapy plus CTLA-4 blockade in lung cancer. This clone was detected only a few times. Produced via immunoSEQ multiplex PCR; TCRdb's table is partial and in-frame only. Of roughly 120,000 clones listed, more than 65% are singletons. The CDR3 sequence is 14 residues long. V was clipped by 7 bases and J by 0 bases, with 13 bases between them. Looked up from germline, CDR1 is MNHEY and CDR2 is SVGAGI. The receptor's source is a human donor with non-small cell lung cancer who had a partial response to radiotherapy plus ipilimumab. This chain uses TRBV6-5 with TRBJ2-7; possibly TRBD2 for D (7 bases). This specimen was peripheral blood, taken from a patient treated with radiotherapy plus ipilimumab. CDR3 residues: CASKRDINSYEQYF. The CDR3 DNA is TGTGCCAGCAAGCGGGACATAAACTCCTACGAGCAGTACTTC.